Listed below are T cell receptor beta chains from one sample, sequenced in a study of T cells in localized non-small cell lung cancer. The table came from immunoSEQ multiplex PCR; TCRdb's copy has only in-frame clones and leaves some out. The sample records some 34,000 clones, just under 80% being singletons. Sequencing was performed on peripheral blood, taken before any cancer treatment. Source of these receptors: a male donor aged 60 or over with stage III squamous cell lung carcinoma. The CDR3 runs from the conserved cysteine through the conserved F or W. A D gene is named only where the DNA matches it firmly. Clone size is given for some rows only: seen once, a few or many times, or a class if the clone is expanded.

TGTGCTAGTGGTTTAGAAACAGGGACGACTTTCTTT	CASGLETGTTFF	NA	NA	TRBV12-5	TRBJ1-1
TGTGCCAGCAGCCGAGGGGGCGCGGAGGCTAACTATGGCTACACCTTC	CASSRGGAEANYGYTF	TRBD1	NA	TRBV7-3	TRBJ1-2
TGCGCCAGCAGCCCCCTGGCCCGAGAACCCGCTGAAGCTTTCTTT	CASSPLAREPAEAFF	NA	NA	TRBV4-1	TRBJ1-1
TGCAGCGTTGAGAGGGAGAACACTGAAGCTTTCTTT	CSVERENTEAFF	NA	once	TRBV29-1	TRBJ1-1
TGTGCCAGCAGCCAAGATGGTGCAGGCTATGAAGCTTTCTTT	CASSQDGAGYEAFF	NA	NA	TRBV14	TRBJ1-1
TGCAGCGTCTACAGGGGTATCAACACTGAAGCTTTCTTT	CSVYRGINTEAFF	TRBD1	once	TRBV29-1	TRBJ1-1
TGTGCCAGCAGCGAGCGCCGCTCCTACAATGAGCAGTTCTTC	CASSERRSYNEQFF	NA	NA	TRBV7-3	TRBJ2-1
TGTGCCAGCAGCTTAGAGTGGGCTCAGCCCCAGCATTTT	CASSLEWAQPQHF	NA	few	TRBV7-2	TRBJ1-5
TGTGCCAGCGACCGCCCCGGGGCGGACTATGGCTACACCTTC	CASDRPGADYGYTF	NA	NA	TRBV6-5	TRBJ1-2
TGTGCCAGAAGCTCTCGGGACATTCAGTACTTC	CARSSRDIQYF	NA	NA	TRBV5-3	TRBJ2-4
TGTGCCAGCAGTGAGGCCGGCAGGGGGCGCATCCACGAGCAGTACTTC	CASSEAGRGRIHEQYF	TRBD1	NA	TRBV6-1	TRBJ2-7
TGTGCCAGCACCCCGAGTCGCTTGAACACCGGGGAGCTGTTTTTT	CASTPSRLNTGELFF	NA	NA	TRBV27	TRBJ2-2
TGTGCCAGCAGCGTAGCTTCGGGGGTGGGGAATGAAAAACTGTTTTTT	CASSVASGVGNEKLFF	NA	once	TRBV9	TRBJ1-4
TGTGCCAGCAGTTACTCTCAGGGCACTGAAGCTTTCTTT	CASSYSQGTEAFF	NA	NA	TRBV6-5	TRBJ1-1
TGTGCCAGCACCTCAGGGGACAGCTCTATACCTAACTATGGCTACACCTTC	CASTSGDSSIPNYGYTF	TRBD1	NA	TRBV2	TRBJ1-2
TGTGCCAGCCAAAGGGGAAACACCATATATTTT	CASQRGNTIYF	NA	NA	TRBV6-1	TRBJ1-3
TGTGCCAGCAGCCCTCGGGGGGCTGAAGACTACACCTTC	CASSPRGAEDYTF	NA	NA	TRBV11-3	TRBJ1-2
TGTGCCAGCAGCCCGGGACAGAATTCCTACGAGCAGTACTTC	CASSPGQNSYEQYF	TRBD1	NA	TRBV7-9	TRBJ2-7
TGTGCCAGCAGTGATAGGTGGGGGTACTCTGGGGCCAACGTCCTGACTTTC	CASSDRWGYSGANVLTF	NA	once	TRBV6-1	TRBJ2-6
TGTGCCAGCCGGGGGATGTCCCCCTACGAGCAGTACTTC	CASRGMSPYEQYF	NA	medium-sized	TRBV2	TRBJ2-7
TGTGCCAGCAGCTATCAACAATTGACAGTCAACACTGAAGCTTTCTTT	CASSYQQLTVNTEAFF	NA	NA	TRBV11-2	TRBJ1-1
TGCGCCAGCAGCCGCCGCGGGACAGACAATGAGCAGTTCTTC	CASSRRGTDNEQFF	NA	few	TRBV5-1	TRBJ2-1
TGTGCCATCCCAAGGAGCGGGAGGGCCTTACGCACCGGGGAGCTGTTTTTT	CAIPRSGRALRTGELFF	TRBD2	NA	TRBV10-3	TRBJ2-2
TGTGCCAGTAGATCGACTAGAACAGATACGCAGTATTTT	CASRSTRTDTQYF	NA	NA	TRBV19	TRBJ2-3
TGTGCCATCAGCTCACGGACAGGCGAGACCCAGTACTTC	CAISSRTGETQYF	TRBD1	NA	TRBV10-3	TRBJ2-5
TGTGCCAGCTCAACTGGACATGAGTTAGGGGACGAGCAGTACTTC	CASSTGHELGDEQYF	NA	NA	TRBV18	TRBJ2-7
TGTGCCAGTAGTTCGACAGGAGGCAATCAGCCCCAGCATTTT	CASSSTGGNQPQHF	NA	NA	TRBV19	TRBJ1-5
TGTGCCAGCAGGTCCGACAGCTCCTACGAGCAGTACTTC	CASRSDSSYEQYF	NA	few	TRBV27	TRBJ2-7
TGTGCCAGCAGTGACAGGCTCGACAATGAGCAGTTCTTC	CASSDRLDNEQFF	NA	NA	TRBV6-5	TRBJ2-1
TGTGCCTGGAGCGAAACGCTAGCGGTCCAAGAGACCCAGTACTTC	CAWSETLAVQETQYF	TRBD2	NA	TRBV30	TRBJ2-5
TGTGCCAGCAGTTTATCCCCCCCCCTCTCGGGACTAGCGGGGTACACCGGGGAGCTGTTTTTT	CASSLSPPLSGLAGYTGELFF	TRBD2	NA	TRBV27	TRBJ2-2
TGCAGTGCTATGGGCCACACTGAAGCTTTCTTT	CSAMGHTEAFF	NA	NA	TRBV20-1	TRBJ1-1
TGTGCCAGCAAGAAGGTTTTCTATACTGGAGGAAAACTGTTTTTT	CASKKVFYTGGKLFF	NA	NA	TRBV28	TRBJ1-4
TGTGCCAGCAGCCAGGGGATGGGGCAAGAGACCCAGTACTTC	CASSQGMGQETQYF	NA	NA	TRBV7-9	TRBJ2-5
TGTGCCAGCAGCTTAGCACACAGGGGGCGAGAGACGAACACCGGGGAGCTGTTTTTT	CASSLAHRGRETNTGELFF	TRBD1	once	TRBV7-6	TRBJ2-2
TGCAGCGTCTTCGAGGGCTGGGAGCAGTACTTC	CSVFEGWEQYF	NA	NA	TRBV29-1	TRBJ2-7
TGCGCCAGCAGCCAAGATCCCCAGGTTACTAACTATGGCTACACCTTC	CASSQDPQVTNYGYTF	NA	NA	TRBV4-3	TRBJ1-2
TGTGCCAGCTCACCAGGGGGGGGGACGGCTGAAGCTTTCTTT	CASSPGGGTAEAFF	NA	NA	TRBV18	TRBJ1-1
TGCGCCAGCAGCTTGGGTGGGGATCCAGGGACTGAAGCTTTCTTT	CASSLGGDPGTEAFF	NA	NA	TRBV5-1	TRBJ1-1
TGTGCCAGCCAGAGCTACAATGAGCAGTTCTTC	CASQSYNEQFF	NA	NA	TRBV6-6	TRBJ2-1
TGCGCCAGCAGCCAGGAGCGGTACACCGGGGAGCTGTTTTTT	CASSQERYTGELFF	NA	NA	TRBV5-1	TRBJ2-2
TGTGCCAGCAGTAGGACGGAATATAGCAATCAGCCCCAGCATTTT	CASSRTEYSNQPQHF	NA	NA	TRBV28	TRBJ1-5
TGTGCCAGCAGCCCTCGACAGCGAAATTCACCCCTCCACTTT	CASSPRQRNSPLHF	NA	NA	TRBV6-5	TRBJ1-6
TGTGCCTGGAGTCGCGGAGGGTTCACAGATACGCAGTATTTT	CAWSRGGFTDTQYF	NA	NA	TRBV30	TRBJ2-3
TGTGCCAGCAGCTTAGGACAGAGCTCCTATAATTCACCCCTCCACTTT	CASSLGQSSYNSPLHF	NA	NA	TRBV7-2	TRBJ1-6
TGTGCCAGCAGGGGCCAGGAGAGTACTGAAGCTTTCTTT	CASRGQESTEAFF	NA	once	TRBV6-6	TRBJ1-1
TGTGCCAGCACTGGGTCGGTGTGGGGCTATGGCTACACCTTC	CASTGSVWGYGYTF	NA	NA	TRBV6-6	TRBJ1-2
TGTGCCAGCAGACAGGGACTAACCCAAGAGACCCAGTACTTC	CASRQGLTQETQYF	NA	few	TRBV5-4	TRBJ2-5
TGTGCCAGCAGCTGGTGGGGGGATCAGCCCCAGCATTTT	CASSWWGDQPQHF	NA	few	TRBV2	TRBJ1-5
TGTGCCAGAATACCGGGACGGGGTTTTAGGAATGAAAAACTGTTTTTT	CARIPGRGFRNEKLFF	NA	few	TRBV10-3	TRBJ1-4
TGTGCCATCAGTCCCACAGGGCATAGCAATCAGCCCCAGCATTTT	CAISPTGHSNQPQHF	NA	NA	TRBV10-3	TRBJ1-5
TGTGCCAGCAGTTACCTGGGGGATTCACCCCTCCACTTT	CASSYLGDSPLHF	NA	large	TRBV6-5	TRBJ1-6
TGTGCCAGCTCACCCCTAGGGGTAGCCAAAGAGACCCAGTACTTC	CASSPLGVAKETQYF	NA	NA	TRBV18	TRBJ2-5
TGTGCCAGCAGCGAAGGACAGGTCAGTTGGCTGTTTTTT	CASSEGQVSWLFF	TRBD1	NA	TRBV6-1	TRBJ1-4
TGTGCCAGCAGTGAAGTTGGCAGGGCGAACACCGGGGAGCTGTTTTTT	CASSEVGRANTGELFF	NA	NA	TRBV25-1	TRBJ2-2